This TCR beta chain was recovered during a study of molecular identifiers for immune sequencing clone quantification listed by TCRdb under 2018. Study-wide context: For a replicate experiment, RNA from approximately 20,000 or 100,000 naive CD8 T cells was divided into five aliquots, and four of the five aliquots were sequenced. The study was a methods study using CD8 T cells to benchmark molecular-identifier clustering-based TCR repertoire sequencing (MIDCIRS) and TCR RNA copy counting.

Findings and caveats that apply to the study as a whole: Identical TCR molecules sharing a barcode could cause highly expanded clone sizes to be underestimated. When barcode sub-clustering was left out, chimeric consensus sequences inflated TCR diversity, with chimeras reaching as high as 47%. Modeling indicated approximately 3.2 TCR RNA copies recovered per cell, compared with around 11 by digital PCR, which implies a capture efficiency of approximately 29%. The naive libraries included spiked-in Jurkat TCR RNA (roughly nine copies' worth), and this RNA is not part of the donor repertoire. In CMV-specific effector cells, clones with more than 20 RNA copies accounted for over 99% of molecules, whereas in naive cells such clones accounted for under 1%. A single cell's worth of spiked-in Jurkat TCR RNA was reported detectable even among approximately 930,000 naive CD8 T cells.

Reading from cysteine to phenylalanine, the CDR3 counts 16 amino acids. Just CDR3 DNA is preserved here, 48 bases in frame from base 1. The germline V end is reduced by 5 bases and the J end by 5 bases; junction bases left unmatched: 13. Sequences SGHTA (CDR1) and FQGNSA (CDR2) are obtained from the germline V gene. The library was produced with PCR. The data were produced on a NextSeq 500. Bulk TCR libraries were generated as previously described, with the TCR primers listed in Table S5 used. Total RNA was purified with the Qiagen AllPrep DNA/RNA kit. Before any analysis, reads coming from multiple sequencing runs of the same library were combined into one pool. From the authors' description of their analysis: Reads were retained only if the reads had an exact TCR constant sequence, and the retained reads were trimmed to 150 nt and grouped according to their 12-nt molecular barcodes. Reads inside each barcode group were sub-clustered using a 15% Levenshtein threshold, and a quality-weighted consensus sequence was constructed for each RNA molecule. Non-functional sequences were filtered out, along with any lower-count sequence sitting one edit away from another sequence. On the basis of fitting two negative binomial distributions, barcode sub-clusters with fewer than 20% of the maximum read count were discarded. TCRdb trimmed the raw reads at Q25, called clones with MiXCR and kept productive beta chains. Rows are combined by CDR3 protein, so each entry shows the most common genes and DNA. TCRdb, not the original authors, processed these V and J calls. The sample yields about 500,000 distinct CDR3 sequences; roughly 25% were counted once. In total, the top ten clones hold around 0.79% of the sample.

This clonotype was seen only a few times. This clone's antigen is unknown. Nothing much larger sits one base from this clone, and base qualities are not available. Libraries of naive CD8 T cells were built from approximately 20,000 to 1,000,000 sorted cells, with 10%, 30% or 50% of the purified RNA used. Naive CD8 T cells, defined as CD8+CD4-CCR7+CD45RA+, were FACS-sorted into RLT Plus buffer on a BD FACSAria II. To test detection sensitivity, Jurkat RNA equivalent to approximately nine TCR copies was spiked into samples of about 18,000-1,000,000 naive CD8 T cells. CD8 T cells were enriched using RosetteSep CD8+ T Cell Enrichment Cocktail and Ficoll-Paque, and the enriched cells then underwent ACK red cell lysis.

Sequencing input: naive CD8+ T cells from blood, with Jurkat cell RNA spiked in. The cell subset or site label of this sample denotes: FACS-sorted CD8+CD4-CCR7+CD45RA+ naive T cells. This TCR was sampled from a human donor in good health. Some libraries in this study had Jurkat cell RNA spiked in. In this chain, TRBV7-2 is recombined with TRBJ2-5; 8 nucleotides in the junction match TRBD1. Here the CDR3 is given as CASSLDRGGYSETQYF. The DNA sequence is TGTGCCAGCAGCCTCGACAGGGGCGGATATTCGGAGACCCAGTACTTC.